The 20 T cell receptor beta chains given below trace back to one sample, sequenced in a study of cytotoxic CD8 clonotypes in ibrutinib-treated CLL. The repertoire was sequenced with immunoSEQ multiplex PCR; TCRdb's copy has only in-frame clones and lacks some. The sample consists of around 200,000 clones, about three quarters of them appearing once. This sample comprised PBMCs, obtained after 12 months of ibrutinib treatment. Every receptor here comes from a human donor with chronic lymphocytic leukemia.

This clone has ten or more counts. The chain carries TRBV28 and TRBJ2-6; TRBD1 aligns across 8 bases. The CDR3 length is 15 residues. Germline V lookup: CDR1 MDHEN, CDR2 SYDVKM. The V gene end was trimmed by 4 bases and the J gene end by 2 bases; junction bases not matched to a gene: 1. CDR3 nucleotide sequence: TGTGCCAGCAGTTCCAGGGGGCCTGGGGCCAACGTCCTGACTTTC. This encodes CASSSRGPGANVLTF.

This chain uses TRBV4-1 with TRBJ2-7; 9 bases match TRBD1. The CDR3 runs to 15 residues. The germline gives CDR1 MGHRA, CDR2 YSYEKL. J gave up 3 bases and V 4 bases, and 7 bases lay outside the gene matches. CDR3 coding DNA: TGCGCCAGCAGCCCACGACAGGGGGTGAGCTACGAGCAGTACTTC. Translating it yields CASSPRQGVSYEQYF.

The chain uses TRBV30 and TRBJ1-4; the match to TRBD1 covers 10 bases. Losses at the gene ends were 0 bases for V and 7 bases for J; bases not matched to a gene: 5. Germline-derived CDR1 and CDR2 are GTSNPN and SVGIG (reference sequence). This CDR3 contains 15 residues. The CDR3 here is CAWSVPRQGAEKLFF. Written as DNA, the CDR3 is TGTGCCTGGAGTGTACCCAGACAGGGGGCTGAAAAACTGTTTTTT.

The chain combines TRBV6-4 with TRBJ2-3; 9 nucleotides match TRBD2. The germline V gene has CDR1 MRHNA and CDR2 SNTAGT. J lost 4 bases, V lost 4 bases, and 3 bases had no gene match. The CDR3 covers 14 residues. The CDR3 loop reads CASSALAGPDTQYF. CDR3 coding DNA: TGTGCCAGCAGTGCCCTAGCGGGACCAGATACGCAGTATTTT.

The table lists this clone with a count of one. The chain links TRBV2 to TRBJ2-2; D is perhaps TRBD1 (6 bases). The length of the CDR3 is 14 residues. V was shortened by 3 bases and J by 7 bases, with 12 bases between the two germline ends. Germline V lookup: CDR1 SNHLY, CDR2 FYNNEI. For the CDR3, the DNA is TGTGCCAGCAGTGATGGGGGCCGCTTCGGGGAGCTGTTTTTT. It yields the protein CASSDGGRFGELFF.

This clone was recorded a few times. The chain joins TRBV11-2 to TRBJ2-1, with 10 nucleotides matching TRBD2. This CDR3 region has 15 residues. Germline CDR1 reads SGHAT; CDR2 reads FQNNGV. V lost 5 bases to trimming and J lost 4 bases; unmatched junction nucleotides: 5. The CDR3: CASSAGLAEYNEQFF. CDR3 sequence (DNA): TGTGCCAGCAGCGCCGGACTAGCGGAGTACAATGAGCAGTTCTTC.

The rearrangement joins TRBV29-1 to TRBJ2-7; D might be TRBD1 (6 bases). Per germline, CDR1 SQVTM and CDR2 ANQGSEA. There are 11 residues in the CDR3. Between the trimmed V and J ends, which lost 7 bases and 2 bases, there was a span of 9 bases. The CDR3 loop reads CSARDTYEQYF. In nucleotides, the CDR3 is TGCAGCGCACGGGACACCTACGAGCAGTACTTC.

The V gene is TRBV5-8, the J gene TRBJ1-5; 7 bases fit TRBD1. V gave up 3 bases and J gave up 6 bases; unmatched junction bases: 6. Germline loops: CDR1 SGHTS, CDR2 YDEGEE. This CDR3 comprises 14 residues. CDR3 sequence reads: CASSSRQGSQPQHF. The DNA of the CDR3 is TGTGCCAGCAGCTCAAGACAGGGCTCTCAGCCCCAGCATTTT. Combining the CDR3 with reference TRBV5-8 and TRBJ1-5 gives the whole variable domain EAGVTQSPTHLIKTRGQQATLRCSPISGHTSVYWYQQALGLGLQFLLWYDEGEERNRGNFPPRFSGRQFPNYSSELNVNALELEDSALYLCASSSRQGSQPQHFGDGTRLSIL.

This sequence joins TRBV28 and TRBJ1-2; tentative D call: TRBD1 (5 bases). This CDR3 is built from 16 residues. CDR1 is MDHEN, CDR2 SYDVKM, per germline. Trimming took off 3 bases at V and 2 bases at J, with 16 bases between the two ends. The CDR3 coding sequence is TGTGCCAGCAGTTTTGGTGCGGGGGGAACAAACTATGGCTACACCTTC. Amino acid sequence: CASSFGAGGTNYGYTF.

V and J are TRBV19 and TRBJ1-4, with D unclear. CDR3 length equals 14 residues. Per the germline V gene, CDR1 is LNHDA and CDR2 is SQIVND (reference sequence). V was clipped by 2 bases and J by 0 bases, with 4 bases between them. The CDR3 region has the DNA TGTGCCAGTAGTATATCTGCAACTAATGAAAAACTGTTTTTT. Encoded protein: CASSISATNEKLFF. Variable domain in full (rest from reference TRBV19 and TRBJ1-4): DGGITQSPKYLFRKEGQNVTLSCEQNLNHDAMYWYRQDPGQGLRLIYYSQIVNDFQKGDIAEGYSVSREKKESFPLTVTSAQKNPTAFYLCASSISATNEKLFFGSGTQLSVL.

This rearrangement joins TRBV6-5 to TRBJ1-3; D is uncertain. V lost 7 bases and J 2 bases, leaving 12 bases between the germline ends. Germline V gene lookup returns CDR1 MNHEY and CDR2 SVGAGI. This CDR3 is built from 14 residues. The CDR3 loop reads CASKVGNTGNTIYF. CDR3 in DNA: TGTGCCAGCAAAGTCGGAAATACTGGAAACACCATATATTTT.

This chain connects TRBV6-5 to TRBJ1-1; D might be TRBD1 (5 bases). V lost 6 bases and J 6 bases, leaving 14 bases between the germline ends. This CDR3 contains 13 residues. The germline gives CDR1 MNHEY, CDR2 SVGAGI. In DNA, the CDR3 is TGTGCCAGCAGACGAGGGACGGAAGCTGAAGCTTTCTTT. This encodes CASRRGTEAEAFF.

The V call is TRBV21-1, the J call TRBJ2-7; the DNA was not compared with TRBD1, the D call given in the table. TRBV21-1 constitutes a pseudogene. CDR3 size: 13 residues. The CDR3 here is CAIRTEYRYEQYF. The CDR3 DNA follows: TGTGCCATACGAACCGAATACAGGTACGAGCAGTACTTC.

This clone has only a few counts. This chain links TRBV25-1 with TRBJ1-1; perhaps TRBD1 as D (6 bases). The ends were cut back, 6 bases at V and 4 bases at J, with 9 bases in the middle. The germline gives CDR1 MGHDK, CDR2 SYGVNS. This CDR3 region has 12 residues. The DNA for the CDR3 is TGTGCCAGCAGAGGGGGTGCCACTGAAGCTTTCTTT. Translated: CASRGGATEAFF. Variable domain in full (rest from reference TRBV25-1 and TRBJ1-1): EADIYQTPRYLVIGTGKKITLECSQTMGHDKMYWYQQDPGMELHLIHYSYGVNSTEKGDLSSESTVSRIRTEHFPLTLESARPSHTSQYLCASRGGATEAFFGQGTRLTVV.

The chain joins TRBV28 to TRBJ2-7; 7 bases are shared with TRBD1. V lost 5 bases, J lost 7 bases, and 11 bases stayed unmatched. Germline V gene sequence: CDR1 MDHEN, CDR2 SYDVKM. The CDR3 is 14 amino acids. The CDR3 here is CASSPGTVFLEQYF. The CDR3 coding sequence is TGTGCCAGCAGTCCCGGGACAGTTTTCTTAGAGCAGTACTTC.

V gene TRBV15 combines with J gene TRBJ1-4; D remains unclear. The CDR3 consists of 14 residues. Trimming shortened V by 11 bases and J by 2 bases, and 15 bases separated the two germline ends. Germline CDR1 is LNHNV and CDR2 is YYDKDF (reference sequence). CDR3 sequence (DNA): TGTGCCGCCCGCCGCGGGGTGACTAATGAAAAACTGTTTTTT. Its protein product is CAARRGVTNEKLFF.

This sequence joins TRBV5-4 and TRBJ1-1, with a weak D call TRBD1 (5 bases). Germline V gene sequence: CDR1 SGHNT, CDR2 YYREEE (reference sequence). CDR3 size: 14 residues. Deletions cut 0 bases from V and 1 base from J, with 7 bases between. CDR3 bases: TGTGCCAGCAGCTTGGAGGGGAGGAACACTGAAGCTTTCTTT. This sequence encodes CASSLEGRNTEAFF. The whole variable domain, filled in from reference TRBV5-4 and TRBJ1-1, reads ETGVTQSPTHLIKTRGQQVTLRCSSQSGHNTVSWYQQALGQGPQFIFQYYREEENGRGNFPPRFSGLQFPNYSSELNVNALELDDSALYLCASSLEGRNTEAFFGQGTRLTVV.

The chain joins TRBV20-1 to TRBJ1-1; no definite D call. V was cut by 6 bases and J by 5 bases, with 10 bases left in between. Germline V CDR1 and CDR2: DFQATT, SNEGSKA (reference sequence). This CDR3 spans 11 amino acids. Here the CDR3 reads CSAYPGTEAFF. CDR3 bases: TGCAGTGCGTATCCGGGAACTGAAGCTTTCTTT.

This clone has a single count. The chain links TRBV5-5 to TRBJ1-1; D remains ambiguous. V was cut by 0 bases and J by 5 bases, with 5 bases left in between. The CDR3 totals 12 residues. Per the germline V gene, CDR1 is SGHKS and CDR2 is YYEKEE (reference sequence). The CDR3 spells CASSLEGTEAFF. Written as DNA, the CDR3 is TGTGCCAGCAGCTTGGAGGGAACTGAAGCTTTCTTT.

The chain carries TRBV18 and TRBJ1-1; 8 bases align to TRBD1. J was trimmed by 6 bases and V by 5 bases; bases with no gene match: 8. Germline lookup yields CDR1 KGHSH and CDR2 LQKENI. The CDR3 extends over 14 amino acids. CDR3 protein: CASSGQGSFAEAFF. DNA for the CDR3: TGTGCCAGCTCAGGACAGGGCAGTTTCGCTGAAGCTTTCTTT.